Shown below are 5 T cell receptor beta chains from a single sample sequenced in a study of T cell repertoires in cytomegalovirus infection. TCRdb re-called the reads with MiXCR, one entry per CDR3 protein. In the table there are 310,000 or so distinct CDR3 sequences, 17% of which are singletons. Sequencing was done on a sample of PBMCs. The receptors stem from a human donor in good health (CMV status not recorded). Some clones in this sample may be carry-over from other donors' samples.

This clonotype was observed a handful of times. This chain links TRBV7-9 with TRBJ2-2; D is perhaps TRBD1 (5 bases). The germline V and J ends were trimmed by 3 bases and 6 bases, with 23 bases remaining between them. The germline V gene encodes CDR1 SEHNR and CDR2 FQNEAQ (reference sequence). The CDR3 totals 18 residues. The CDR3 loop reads CASSFYRVTGGIAGELFF. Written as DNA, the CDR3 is TGTGCCAGCAGCTTTTATCGCGTCACAGGCGGAATAGCCGGGGAGCTGTTTTTT.

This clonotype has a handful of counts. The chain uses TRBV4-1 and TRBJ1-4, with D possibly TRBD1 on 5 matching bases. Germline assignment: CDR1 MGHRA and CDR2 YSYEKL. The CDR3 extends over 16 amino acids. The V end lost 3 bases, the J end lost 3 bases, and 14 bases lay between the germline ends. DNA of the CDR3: TGCGCCAGCAGCCATCCAGTTCGGGGGTCTAATGAAAAACTGTTTTTT. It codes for CASSHPVRGSNEKLFF.

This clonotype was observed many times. CDR3 loop: CASSFSQGARNSPLHF. CDR3 coding DNA: TGTGCCAGCAGCTTCTCTCAGGGGGCAAGGAATTCACCCCTCCACTTT. This chain connects TRBV7-2 to TRBJ1-6; 8 bases are shared with TRBD1. CDR1 and CDR2 (germline): SGHTA, FQGNSA. V lost 3 bases, J lost 7 bases, and 8 bases stayed unmatched. The CDR3 is 16 residues long. The full variable domain, in which reference TRBV7-2 and TRBJ1-6 provide the parts outside the CDR3, is GAGVSQSPSNKVTEKGKDVELRCDPISGHTALYWYRQSLGQGLEFLIYFQGNSAPDKSGLPSDRFSAERTGGSVSTLTIQRTQQEDSAVYLCASSFSQGARNSPLHFGNGTRLTVT.

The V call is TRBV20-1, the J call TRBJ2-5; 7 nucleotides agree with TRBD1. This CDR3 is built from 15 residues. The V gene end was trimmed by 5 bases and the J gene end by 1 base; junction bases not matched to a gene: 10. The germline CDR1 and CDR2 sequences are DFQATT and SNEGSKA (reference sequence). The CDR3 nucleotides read TGCAGTGCTGAAACAGGGGAAGGGCCCCAAGAGACCCAGTACTTC. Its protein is CSAETGEGPQETQYF.

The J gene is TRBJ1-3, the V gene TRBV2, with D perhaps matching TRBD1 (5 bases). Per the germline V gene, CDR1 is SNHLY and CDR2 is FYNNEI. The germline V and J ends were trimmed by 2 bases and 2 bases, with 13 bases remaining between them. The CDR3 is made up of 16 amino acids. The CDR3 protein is CASSEFDSNTGNTIYF. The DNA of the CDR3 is TGTGCCAGCAGTGAATTTGACAGCAATACTGGAAACACCATATATTTT. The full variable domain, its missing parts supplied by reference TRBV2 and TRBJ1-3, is EPEVTQTPSHQVTQMGQEVILRCVPISNHLYFYWYRQILGQKVEFLVSFYNNEISEKSEIFDDQFSVERPDGSNFTLKIRSTKLEDSAMYFCASSEFDSNTGNTIYFGEGSWLTVV.